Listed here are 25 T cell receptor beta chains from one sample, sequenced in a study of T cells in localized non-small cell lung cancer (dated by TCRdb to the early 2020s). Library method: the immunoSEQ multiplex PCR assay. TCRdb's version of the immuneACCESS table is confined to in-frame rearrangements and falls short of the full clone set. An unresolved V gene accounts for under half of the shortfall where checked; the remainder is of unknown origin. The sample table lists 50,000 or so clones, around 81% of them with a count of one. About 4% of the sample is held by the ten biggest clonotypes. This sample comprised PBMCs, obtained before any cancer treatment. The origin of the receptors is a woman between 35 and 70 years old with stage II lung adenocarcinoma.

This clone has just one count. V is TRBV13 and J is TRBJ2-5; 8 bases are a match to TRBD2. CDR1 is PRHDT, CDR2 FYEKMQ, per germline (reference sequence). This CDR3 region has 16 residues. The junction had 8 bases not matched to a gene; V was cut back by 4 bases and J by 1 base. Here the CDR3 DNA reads TGTGCCAGCAGCTCCCAGGGACTAGATCGCCAAGAGACCCAGTACTTC. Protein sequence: CASSSQGLDRQETQYF.

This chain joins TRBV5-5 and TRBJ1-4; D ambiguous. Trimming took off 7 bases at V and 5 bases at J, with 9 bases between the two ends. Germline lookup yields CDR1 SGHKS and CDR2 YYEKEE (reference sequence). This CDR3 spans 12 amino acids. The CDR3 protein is CASGTENEKLFF. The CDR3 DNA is TGTGCCAGCGGTACAGAAAATGAAAAACTGTTTTTT.

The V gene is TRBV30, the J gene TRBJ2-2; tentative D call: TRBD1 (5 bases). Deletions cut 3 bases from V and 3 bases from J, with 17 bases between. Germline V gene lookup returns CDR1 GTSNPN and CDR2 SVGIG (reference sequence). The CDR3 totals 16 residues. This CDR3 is CAWSKWGARDTGELFF. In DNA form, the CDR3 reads TGTGCCTGGAGCAAATGGGGTGCCAGGGACACCGGGGAGCTGTTTTTT.

Written as DNA, the CDR3 is TGCGCCAGCAGCCATAGGGACGGATGGTCCGGGGAGCTGTTTTTT. Translated: CASSHRDGWSGELFF. J is TRBJ2-2 and V is TRBV4-3; D may match TRBD1 or TRBD2 (5 bases each). The germline V gene has CDR1 LGHNA and CDR2 YSLEER. V shed 3 bases and J shed 6 bases, with 14 bases lying between them. The CDR3 consists of 15 residues.

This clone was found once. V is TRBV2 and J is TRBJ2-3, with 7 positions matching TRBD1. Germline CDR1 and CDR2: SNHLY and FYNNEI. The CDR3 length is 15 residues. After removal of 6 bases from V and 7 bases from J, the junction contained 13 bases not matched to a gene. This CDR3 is CASSSQGVYRYTQYF. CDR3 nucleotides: TGTGCCAGCAGCAGTCAGGGGGTATATCGTTATACGCAGTATTTT.

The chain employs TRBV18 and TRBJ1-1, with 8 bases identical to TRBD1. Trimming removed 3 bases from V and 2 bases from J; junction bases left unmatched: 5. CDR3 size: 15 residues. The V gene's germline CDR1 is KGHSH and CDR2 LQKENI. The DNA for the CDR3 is TGTGCCAGCTCACCTAAGACAGGGGTAAACACTGAAGCTTTCTTT. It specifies CASSPKTGVNTEAFF.

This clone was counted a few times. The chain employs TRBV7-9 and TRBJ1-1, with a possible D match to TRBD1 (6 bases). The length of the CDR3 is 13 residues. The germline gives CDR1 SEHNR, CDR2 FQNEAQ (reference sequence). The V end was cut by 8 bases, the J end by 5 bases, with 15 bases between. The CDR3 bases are TGTGCCAGCCTTCCACAGGGACGGACTGAAGCTTTCTTT. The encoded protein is CASLPQGRTEAFF.

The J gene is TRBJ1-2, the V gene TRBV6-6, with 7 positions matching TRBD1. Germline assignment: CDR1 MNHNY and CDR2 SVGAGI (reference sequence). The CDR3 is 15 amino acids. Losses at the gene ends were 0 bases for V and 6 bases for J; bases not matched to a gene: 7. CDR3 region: CASSYSTGIGDGYTF. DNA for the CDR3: TGTGCCAGCAGTTACTCGACAGGGATAGGGGATGGCTACACCTTC.

CDR3: CASSDQGDQPQHF. The CDR3 nucleotides are TGTGCCAGTAGTGATCAGGGGGATCAGCCCCAGCATTTT. This chain links TRBV19 with TRBJ1-5; TRBD1 agrees at 7 bases. This CDR3 region has 13 residues. CDR1 is LNHDA, CDR2 SQIVND, per germline (reference sequence). V was pared by 5 bases and J by 5 bases, with 3 bases of the junction left unmatched.

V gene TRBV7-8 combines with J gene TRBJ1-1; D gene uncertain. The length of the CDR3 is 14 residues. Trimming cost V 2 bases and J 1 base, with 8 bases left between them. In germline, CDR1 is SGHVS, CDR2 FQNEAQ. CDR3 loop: CASSLYSGNTEAFF. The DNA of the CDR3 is TGTGCCAGCAGCTTATATTCAGGGAACACTGAAGCTTTCTTT. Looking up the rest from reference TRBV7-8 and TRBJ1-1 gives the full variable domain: GAGVSQSPRYKVAKRGQDVALRCDPISGHVSLFWYQQALGQGPEFLTYFQNEAQLDKSGLPSDRFFAERPEGSVSTLKIQRTQQEDSAVYLCASSLYSGNTEAFFGQGTRLTVV.

In DNA, the CDR3 is TGTGCCAGCAGCTTAGTAGGGACTAGCGGCGGGAGGGACTACGAGCAGTACTTC. It encodes CASSLVGTSGGRDYEQYF. The chain carries TRBV7-8 and TRBJ2-7, with TRBD2 matching 11 bases. Trimming at V came to 1 base and at J to 3 bases, leaving 11 bases not matched to a gene. The CDR3 contains 18 residues. The germline CDR1 and CDR2 sequences are SGHVS and FQNEAQ.

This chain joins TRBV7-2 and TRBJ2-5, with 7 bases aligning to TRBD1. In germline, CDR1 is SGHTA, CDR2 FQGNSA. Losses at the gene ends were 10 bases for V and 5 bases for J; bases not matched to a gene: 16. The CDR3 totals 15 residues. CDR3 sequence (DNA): TGTGCCAACGCTAGAACCGGGACAGCGAAGGAGACCCAGTACTTC. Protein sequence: CANARTGTAKETQYF.

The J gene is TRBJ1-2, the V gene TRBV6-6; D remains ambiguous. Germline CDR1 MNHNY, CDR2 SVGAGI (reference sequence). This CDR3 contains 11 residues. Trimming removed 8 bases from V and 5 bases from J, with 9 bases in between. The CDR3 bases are TGTGCCAGCGAGAGTGGGTATGGCTACACCTTC. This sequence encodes CASESGYGYTF.

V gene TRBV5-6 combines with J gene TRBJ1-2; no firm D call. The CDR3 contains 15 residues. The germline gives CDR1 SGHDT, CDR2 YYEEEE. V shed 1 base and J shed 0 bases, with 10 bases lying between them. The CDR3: CASSLNRYANYGYTF. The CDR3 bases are TGTGCCAGCAGCTTGAACAGATACGCTAACTATGGCTACACCTTC.

The CDR3 is CASSRTSGGSYEQYF. In DNA form, the CDR3 reads TGTGCCAGCAGCCGGACTAGCGGGGGCTCCTACGAGCAGTACTTC. This chain links TRBV6-5 with TRBJ2-7; TRBD2 aligns across 13 bases. CDR1 MNHEY and CDR2 SVGAGI come from the germline V gene. Trimming took 6 bases from V and 0 from J; bases not matched to a gene: 2. The CDR3 consists of 15 residues.

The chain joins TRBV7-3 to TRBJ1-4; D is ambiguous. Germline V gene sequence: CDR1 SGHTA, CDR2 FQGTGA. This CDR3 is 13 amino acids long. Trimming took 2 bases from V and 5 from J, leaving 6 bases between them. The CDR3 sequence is CASSLGLNEKLFF. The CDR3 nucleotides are TGTGCCAGCAGCTTAGGACTGAATGAAAAACTGTTTTTT.

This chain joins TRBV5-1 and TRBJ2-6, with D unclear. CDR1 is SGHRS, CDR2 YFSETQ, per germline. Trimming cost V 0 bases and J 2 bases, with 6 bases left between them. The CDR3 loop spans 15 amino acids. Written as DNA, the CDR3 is TGCGCCAGCAGCTTGGGCCCAGCTGGGGCCAACGTCCTGACTTTC. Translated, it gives CASSLGPAGANVLTF.

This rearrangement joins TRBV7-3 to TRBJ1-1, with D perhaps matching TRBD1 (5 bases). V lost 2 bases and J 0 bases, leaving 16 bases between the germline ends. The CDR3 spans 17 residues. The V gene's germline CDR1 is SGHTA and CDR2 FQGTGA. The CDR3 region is CASSLQPGRIMNTEAFF. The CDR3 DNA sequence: TGTGCCAGCAGCTTACAACCGGGGCGAATCATGAACACTGAAGCTTTCTTT.

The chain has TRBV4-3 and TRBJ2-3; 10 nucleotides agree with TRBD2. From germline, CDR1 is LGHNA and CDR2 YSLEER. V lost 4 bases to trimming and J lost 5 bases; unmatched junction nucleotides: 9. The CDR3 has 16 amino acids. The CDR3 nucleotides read TGCGCCAGCAGCCCTGAGCCGGGACTAGCGAAAGATACGCAGTATTTT. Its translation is CASSPEPGLAKDTQYF.

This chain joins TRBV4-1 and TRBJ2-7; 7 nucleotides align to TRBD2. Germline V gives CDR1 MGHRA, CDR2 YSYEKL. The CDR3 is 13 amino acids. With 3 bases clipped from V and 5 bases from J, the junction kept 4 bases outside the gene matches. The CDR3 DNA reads TGCGCCAGCAGCCAGCAGGGAGGGGACGAGCAGTACTTC. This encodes CASSQQGGDEQYF.

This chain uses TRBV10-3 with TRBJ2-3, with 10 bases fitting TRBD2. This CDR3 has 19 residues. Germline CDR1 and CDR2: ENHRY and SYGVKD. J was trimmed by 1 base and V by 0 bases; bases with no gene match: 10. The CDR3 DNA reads TGTGCCATCAGTGAGTCCCTGGGGGCTAGCGGGGGCGGCACAGATACGCAGTATTTT. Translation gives CAISESLGASGGGTDTQYF.

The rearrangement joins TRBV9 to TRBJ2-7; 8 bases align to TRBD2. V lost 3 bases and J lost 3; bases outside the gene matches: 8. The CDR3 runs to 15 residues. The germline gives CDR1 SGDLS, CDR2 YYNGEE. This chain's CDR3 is CASSASGGPGYEQYF. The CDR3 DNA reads TGTGCCAGCAGCGCGAGCGGGGGCCCCGGCTACGAGCAGTACTTC.

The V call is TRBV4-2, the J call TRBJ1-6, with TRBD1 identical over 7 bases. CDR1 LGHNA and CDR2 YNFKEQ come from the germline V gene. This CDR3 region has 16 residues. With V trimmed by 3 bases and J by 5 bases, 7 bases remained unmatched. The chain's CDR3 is CASSHDGTANNSPLHF. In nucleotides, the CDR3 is TGTGCCAGCAGCCATGATGGGACAGCAAATAATTCACCCCTCCACTTT.

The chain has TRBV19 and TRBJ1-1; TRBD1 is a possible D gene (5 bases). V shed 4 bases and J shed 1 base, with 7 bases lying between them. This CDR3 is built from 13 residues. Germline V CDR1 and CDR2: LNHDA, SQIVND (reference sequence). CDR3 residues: CASSTTENTEAFF. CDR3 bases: TGTGCCAGTAGTACGACAGAGAACACTGAAGCTTTCTTT.

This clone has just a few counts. In nucleotides, the CDR3 is TGTGCCACCAGCAGAGATACGGGAAACTATGGCTACACCTTC. This gives the protein CATSRDTGNYGYTF. The V call is TRBV15, the J call TRBJ1-2; D is undetermined. CDR1 LNHNV and CDR2 YYDKDF come from the germline V gene (reference sequence). The CDR3 sequence is 14 residues long. Trimming took off 0 bases at V and 2 bases at J, with 7 bases between the two ends.